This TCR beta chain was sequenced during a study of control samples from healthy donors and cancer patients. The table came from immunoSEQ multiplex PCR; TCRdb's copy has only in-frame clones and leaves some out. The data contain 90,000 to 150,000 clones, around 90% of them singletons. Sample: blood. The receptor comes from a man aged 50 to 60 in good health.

CDR3 in DNA: TGTGCCACCGGGCTCGGGGACGGCATTAACTATGGCTACACCTTC. Translating it yields CATGLGDGINYGYTF. The chain joins TRBV24-1 to TRBJ1-2; perhaps TRBD1 as D (5 bases). CDR1 and CDR2 from the germline V gene are KGHDR and SFDVKD. V was trimmed by 9 bases and J by 1 base, leaving 17 bases between them. The CDR3 contains 15 residues.